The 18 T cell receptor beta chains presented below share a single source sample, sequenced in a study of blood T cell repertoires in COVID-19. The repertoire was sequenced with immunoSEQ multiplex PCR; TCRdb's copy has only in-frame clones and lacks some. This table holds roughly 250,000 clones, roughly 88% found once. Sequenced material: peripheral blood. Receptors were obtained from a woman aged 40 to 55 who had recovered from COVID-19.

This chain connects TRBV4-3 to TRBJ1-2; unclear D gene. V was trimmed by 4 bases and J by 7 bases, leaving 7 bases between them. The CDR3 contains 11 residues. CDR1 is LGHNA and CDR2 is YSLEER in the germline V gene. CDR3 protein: CASSPGVGYTF. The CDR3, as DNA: TGCGCCAGCAGCCCCGGGGTTGGCTACACCTTC.

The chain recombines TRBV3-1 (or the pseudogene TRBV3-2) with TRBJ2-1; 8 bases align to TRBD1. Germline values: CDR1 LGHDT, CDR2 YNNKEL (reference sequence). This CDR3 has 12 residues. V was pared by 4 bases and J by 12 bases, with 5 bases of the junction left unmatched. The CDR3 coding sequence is TGTGCCAGCAGCCGGACAGGGTTGGGGCAGTTCTTC. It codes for CASSRTGLGQFF.

CDR3 loop: CASSLAHKGNRPAYEQYF. The DNA of the CDR3 is TGTGCCAGCAGCTTGGCCCACAAGGGGAACCGACCCGCCTACGAGCAGTACTTC. This chain links TRBV5-6 with TRBJ2-7; a possible D gene is TRBD1 (5 bases). The germline V and J ends were trimmed by 0 bases and 2 bases, with 21 bases remaining between them. The CDR3 is 18 amino acids. Germline lookup yields CDR1 SGHDT and CDR2 YYEEEE.

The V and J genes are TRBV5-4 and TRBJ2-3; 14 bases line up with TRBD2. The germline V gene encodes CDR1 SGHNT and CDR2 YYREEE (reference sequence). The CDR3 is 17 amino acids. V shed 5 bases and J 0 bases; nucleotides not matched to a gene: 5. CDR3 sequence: CASRRLAGGLSTDTQYF. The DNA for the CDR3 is TGTGCCAGCAGACGACTAGCGGGGGGGTTGAGCACAGATACGCAGTATTTT.

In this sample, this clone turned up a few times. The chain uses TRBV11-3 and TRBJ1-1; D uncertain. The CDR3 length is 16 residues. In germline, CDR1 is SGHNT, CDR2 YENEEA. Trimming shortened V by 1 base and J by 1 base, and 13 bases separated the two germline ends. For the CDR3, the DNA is TGTGCCAGCAGCTTAGTTCGGGTCGGAGGGAACACTGAAGCTTTCTTT. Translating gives CASSLVRVGGNTEAFF.

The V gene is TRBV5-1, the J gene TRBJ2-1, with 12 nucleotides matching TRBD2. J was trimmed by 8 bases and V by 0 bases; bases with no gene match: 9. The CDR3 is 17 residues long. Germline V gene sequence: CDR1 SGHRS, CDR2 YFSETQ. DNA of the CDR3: TGCGCCAGCAGCTTGGGACTAGCGGGAGACGTAGGCGATGAGCAGTTCTTC. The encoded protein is CASSLGLAGDVGDEQFF.

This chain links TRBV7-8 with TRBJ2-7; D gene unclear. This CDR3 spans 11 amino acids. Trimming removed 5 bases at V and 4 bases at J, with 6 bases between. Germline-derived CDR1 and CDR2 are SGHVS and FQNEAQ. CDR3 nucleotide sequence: TGTGCCAGCAGCCCGGGTTACGAGCAGTACTTC. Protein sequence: CASSPGYEQYF.

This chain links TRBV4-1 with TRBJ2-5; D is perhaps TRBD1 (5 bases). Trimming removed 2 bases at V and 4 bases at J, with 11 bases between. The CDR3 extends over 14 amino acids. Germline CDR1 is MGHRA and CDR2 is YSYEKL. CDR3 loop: CASSQQTRGETQYF. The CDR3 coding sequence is TGCGCCAGCAGCCAACAGACAAGGGGAGAGACCCAGTACTTC.

In DNA, the CDR3 is TGTGCCAGCAGCCCGAACCTGGCGGGCCATTCACCCCTCCACTTT. Its protein product is CASSPNLAGHSPLHF. The chain employs TRBV6-2 or TRBV6-3 and TRBJ1-6; D is ambiguous. CDR1 MNHEY and CDR2 SVGEGT come from the germline V gene. The V and J ends lost 6 bases and 8 bases respectively, with 17 bases between them. CDR3 length: 15 residues.

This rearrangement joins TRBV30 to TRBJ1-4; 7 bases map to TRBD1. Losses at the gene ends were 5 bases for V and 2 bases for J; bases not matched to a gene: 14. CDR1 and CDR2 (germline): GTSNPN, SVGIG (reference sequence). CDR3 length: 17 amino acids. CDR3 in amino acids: CAWGRDSPSITNEKLFF. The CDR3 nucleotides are TGTGCCTGGGGGCGGGACAGCCCCTCTATTACTAATGAAAAACTGTTTTTT.

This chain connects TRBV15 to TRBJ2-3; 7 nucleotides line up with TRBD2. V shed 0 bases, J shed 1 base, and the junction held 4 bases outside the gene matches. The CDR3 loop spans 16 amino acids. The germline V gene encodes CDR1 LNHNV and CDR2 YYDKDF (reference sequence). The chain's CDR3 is CATSRDGAGGTDTQYF. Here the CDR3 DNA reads TGTGCCACCAGCAGAGATGGGGCGGGGGGCACAGATACGCAGTATTTT.

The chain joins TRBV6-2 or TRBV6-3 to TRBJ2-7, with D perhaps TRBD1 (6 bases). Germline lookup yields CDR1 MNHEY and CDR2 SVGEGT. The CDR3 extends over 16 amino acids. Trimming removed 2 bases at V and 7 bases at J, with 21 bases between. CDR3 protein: CASSYAFAEGGGEQYF. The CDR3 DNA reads TGTGCCAGCAGTTACGCCTTTGCGGAAGGGGGTGGGGAGCAGTACTTC.

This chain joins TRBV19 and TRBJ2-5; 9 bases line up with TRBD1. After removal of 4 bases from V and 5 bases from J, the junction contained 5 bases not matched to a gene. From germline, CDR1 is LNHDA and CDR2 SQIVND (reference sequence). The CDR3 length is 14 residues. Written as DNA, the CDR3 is TGTGCCAGTAGTACCCGAGGACAGGGGGAGACCCAGTACTTC. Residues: CASSTRGQGETQYF.

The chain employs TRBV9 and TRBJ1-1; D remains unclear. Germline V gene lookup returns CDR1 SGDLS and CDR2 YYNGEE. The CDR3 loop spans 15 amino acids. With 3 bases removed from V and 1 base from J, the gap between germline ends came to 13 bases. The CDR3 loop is CASSGGGWGNTEAFF. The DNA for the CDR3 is TGTGCCAGCAGCGGCGGAGGATGGGGGAACACTGAAGCTTTCTTT.

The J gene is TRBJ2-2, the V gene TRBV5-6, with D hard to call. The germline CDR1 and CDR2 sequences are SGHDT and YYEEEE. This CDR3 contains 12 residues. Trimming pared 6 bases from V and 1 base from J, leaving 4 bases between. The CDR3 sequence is CASNRNTGELFF. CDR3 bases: TGTGCCAGCAACAGGAACACCGGGGAGCTGTTTTTT.

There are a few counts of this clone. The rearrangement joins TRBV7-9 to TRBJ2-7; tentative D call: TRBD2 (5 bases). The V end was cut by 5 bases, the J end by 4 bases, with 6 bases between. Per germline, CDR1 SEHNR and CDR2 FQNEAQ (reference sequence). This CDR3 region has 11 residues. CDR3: CASSRGYEQYF. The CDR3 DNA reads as TGTGCCAGCAGCCGGGGTTACGAGCAGTACTTC.

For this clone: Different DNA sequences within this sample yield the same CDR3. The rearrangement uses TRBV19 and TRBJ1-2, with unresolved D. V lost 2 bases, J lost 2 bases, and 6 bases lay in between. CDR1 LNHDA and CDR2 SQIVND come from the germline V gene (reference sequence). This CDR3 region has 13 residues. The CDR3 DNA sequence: TGTGCCAGTAGTATAACCGGGAACTATGGCTACACCTTC. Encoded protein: CASSITGNYGYTF. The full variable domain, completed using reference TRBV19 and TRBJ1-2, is DGGITQSPKYLFRKEGQNVTLSCEQNLNHDAMYWYRQDPGQGLRLIYYSQIVNDFQKGDIAEGYSVSREKKESFPLTVTSAQKNPTAFYLCASSITGNYGYTFGSGTRLTVV.

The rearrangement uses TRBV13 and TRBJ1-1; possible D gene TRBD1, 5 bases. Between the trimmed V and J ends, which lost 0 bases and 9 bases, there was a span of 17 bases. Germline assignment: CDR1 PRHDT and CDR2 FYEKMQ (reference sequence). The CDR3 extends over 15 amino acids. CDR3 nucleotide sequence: TGTGCCAGCAGCTTAGGGGACCCACAGCGGGGGAAAGCTTTCTTT. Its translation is CASSLGDPQRGKAFF.